The 32 T cell receptor beta chains listed next were all sequenced from one sample in a study of vaccination and CD4 T cells after COVID-19. The assay that was used to sequence DNA from cultured CD4+ T cells was the Oncomine TCR Beta short-read assay. MiXCR was run by TCRdb on the PCR reads, yielding one entry per CDR3 protein. Seen here are several thousand distinct CDR3 sequences, 21% observed once, and the top ten hold 20% to 30%. Treatment reported: approximately 9-day PBMC culture with coronavirus spike peptide pools or control peptides (ViraFEST assay). No antigen is known for these receptors. Sequences were obtained from CD4+ T cells from blood, cultured in vitro. These receptors came from a human donor who had recovered from COVID-19.

This clonotype is deemed medium-sized. The chain links TRBV6-1 to TRBJ2-7; TRBD2 might be the D (5 bases). Germline values: CDR1 MNHNS, CDR2 SASEGT. CDR3 length equals 13 residues. V was pared by 6 bases and J by 0 bases, with 9 bases between. The CDR3 DNA is TGTGCCAGCAGCCAAGCGGCCTCCTACGAGCAGTACTTC. Its protein product is CASSQAASYEQYF.

V is TRBV12-3 or TRBV12-4 and J is TRBJ1-6; weak D call: TRBD1 (5 bases). The ends were cut back, 4 bases at V and 6 bases at J, with 16 bases in the middle. The CDR3 contains 16 residues. The DNA for the CDR3 is TGTGCCAGCAGTTCCCCGGTTCCGGGACCTAATTCACCCCTCCACTTT. Translating gives CASSSPVPGPNSPLHF.

This rearrangement joins TRBV5-8 to TRBJ2-5; TRBD1 matches 10 bases. Losses at the gene ends were 0 bases for V and 5 bases for J; bases not matched to a gene: 7. The CDR3 length is 16 residues. The germline CDR1 and CDR2 sequences are SGHTS and YDEGEE. This CDR3 reads CASSLAGTGVGETQYF. The CDR3 region has the DNA TGTGCCAGCAGCTTGGCCGGGACAGGGGTAGGGGAGACCCAGTACTTC.

The chain couples TRBV3-1 to TRBJ2-1; 10 bases align to TRBD1. V shed 4 bases and J 10 bases; nucleotides not matched to a gene: 1. Germline V gene data show CDR1 as LGHDT and CDR2 as YNNKEL (reference sequence). The length of the CDR3 is 12 residues. The CDR3 is CASSLGQGEQFF. The CDR3 DNA is TGTGCCAGCAGCCTGGGACAGGGGGAGCAGTTCTTC.

By share of the sample, this clonotype is medium-sized. In DNA form, the CDR3 reads TGTGCCAGCAGCGTAGAAGAGGGGCTGGGCTATGGCTACACCTTC. It translates to CASSVEEGLGYGYTF. V and J are TRBV9 and TRBJ1-2; tentative D call: TRBD1 (5 bases). Trimming cost V 0 bases and J 4 bases, with 13 bases left between them. The CDR3 spans 15 residues. The germline gives CDR1 SGDLS, CDR2 YYNGEE.

This rearrangement joins TRBV19 to TRBJ2-4; D unresolved. The length of the CDR3 is 13 residues. V lost 1 base to trimming and J lost 5 bases, with 6 bases between them. The germline V gene encodes CDR1 LNHDA and CDR2 SQIVND (reference sequence). The CDR3 loop reads CASSIVPENIQYF. As DNA, the CDR3 is TGTGCCAGTAGTATAGTCCCAGAAAACATTCAGTACTTC. Drawing the rest from reference TRBV19 and TRBJ2-4, the complete variable domain is DGGITQSPKYLFRKEGQNVTLSCEQNLNHDAMYWYRQDPGQGLRLIYYSQIVNDFQKGDIAEGYSVSREKKESFPLTVTSAQKNPTAFYLCASSIVPENIQYFGAGTRLSVL.

This clonotype qualifies as medium-sized. The rearrangement uses TRBV6-1 and TRBJ1-2; TRBD1 matches 9 bases. The V gene end was trimmed by 6 bases and the J gene end by 6 bases; junction bases not matched to a gene: 5. Germline V gene data show CDR1 as MNHNS and CDR2 as SASEGT. CDR3 length equals 13 residues. CDR3 amino acids: CASRATGGNGYTF. The CDR3 DNA reads as TGTGCCAGCAGGGCTACAGGGGGCAATGGCTACACCTTC.

The CDR3 DNA reads TGTGCCAGCAGCCAATTCGACGATACGCAGTATTTT. Translation gives CASSQFDDTQYF. The V and J genes are TRBV3-1 and TRBJ2-3; D not resolved. The CDR3 has 12 amino acids. In germline, CDR1 is LGHDT, CDR2 YNNKEL (reference sequence). V dropped 2 bases and J dropped 6 bases, with 6 bases sitting between them.

In this sample, this clonotype is medium-sized (0.01 to 0.1%). The J gene is TRBJ1-1, the V gene TRBV7-9; a possible D gene is TRBD1 (6 bases). The CDR3 is made up of 13 amino acids. Germline CDR1 reads SEHNR; CDR2 reads FQNEAQ (reference sequence). The ends were cut back, 5 bases at V and 7 bases at J, with 14 bases in the middle. The CDR3 loop is CASSVDGGLEAFF. CDR3 DNA sequence: TGTGCCAGCAGCGTAGACGGGGGCCTTGAAGCTTTCTTT.

This clonotype was observed a handful of times. V is TRBV30 and J is TRBJ1-1; D perhaps matches TRBD1 (5 bases). CDR1 is GTSNPN and CDR2 is SVGIG in the germline V gene (reference sequence). The ends were cut back, 4 bases at V and 2 bases at J, with 11 bases in the middle. The CDR3 covers 13 residues. The CDR3 bases are TGTGCCTGGAAGGAAGGGGTTAACACTGAAGCTTTCTTT. Its translation is CAWKEGVNTEAFF.

The chain uses TRBV30 and TRBJ2-2; D gene unclear. CDR1 is GTSNPN and CDR2 is SVGIG in the germline V gene (reference sequence). Trimming pared 4 bases from V and 3 bases from J, leaving 3 bases between. The CDR3 contains 11 residues. DNA for the CDR3: TGTGCCTGGAAGGACACCGGGGAGCTGTTTTTT. Its translation: CAWKDTGELFF.

A remark on this clonotype: This clone may be a read error of a much larger clone one base away. The V call is TRBV2, the J call TRBJ1-6; the D gene is possibly TRBD1 (6 bases). Germline CDR1 and CDR2: SNHLY and FYNNEI. The CDR3 totals 15 residues. The CDR3 nucleotides are TGTGCCAACAGTGAACTGGGGGCCCCTAATTCACCCCTCCACTTT. Protein sequence: CANSELGAPNSPLHF.

The chain uses TRBV9 and TRBJ2-5, with a possible D match to TRBD2 (6 bases). The CDR3 is made up of 16 amino acids. Trimming removed 4 bases from V and 1 base from J, with 17 bases in between. Germline values: CDR1 SGDLS, CDR2 YYNGEE. The CDR3 region has the DNA TGTGCCAGCAGCCCCCCCCGGGGGAGAGTCCAAGAGACCCAGTACTTC. Protein product: CASSPPRGRVQETQYF.

The rearrangement links TRBV30 to TRBJ2-2; no firm D call. The CDR3 has 13 residues. V gave up 0 bases and J gave up 8 bases, with 10 bases separating them. The germline V gene encodes CDR1 GTSNPN and CDR2 SVGIG (reference sequence). CDR3 residues: CAWSVRSRGELFF. The CDR3 DNA follows: TGTGCCTGGAGTGTAAGATCCCGGGGGGAGCTGTTTTTT.

The chain is built from TRBV12-3 or TRBV12-4 and TRBJ1-2; D gene unclear. Deletions cut 5 bases from V and 2 bases from J, with 9 bases between. The CDR3 contains 13 residues. CDR3 sequence (DNA): TGTGCCAGCAGTCTGGACGGGAACTATGGCTACACCTTC. Its translation is CASSLDGNYGYTF.

The chain uses TRBV18 and TRBJ1-3, with D uncertain. V lost 6 bases, J lost 9 bases, and 15 bases lay in between. Germline V lookup: CDR1 KGHSH, CDR2 LQKENI. CDR3 size: 13 residues. CDR3 bases: TGTGCCAGCTCTCCCGGGGTCCGCGGCACCATATATTTT. This encodes CASSPGVRGTIYF.

The chain recombines TRBV6-1 with TRBJ2-7; tentative D call: TRBD1 (7 bases). V was pared by 6 bases and J by 4 bases, with 13 bases between. The CDR3 spans 13 residues. CDR1 is MNHNS, CDR2 SASEGT, per germline. CDR3 in DNA: TGTGCCAGCAGGGAGGGGGCGCGTTACGAGCAGTACTTC. Amino acids: CASREGARYEQYF.

This chain links TRBV6-1 with TRBJ1-2, with 8 bases lining up with TRBD1. V was pared by 5 bases and J by 3 bases, with 8 bases of the junction left unmatched. CDR1 is MNHNS, CDR2 SASEGT, per germline. CDR3 length: 15 residues. CDR3 residues: CASSRDRYLHYGYTF. CDR3 nucleotides: TGTGCCAGCAGTAGGGACAGGTACCTTCACTATGGCTACACCTTC.

This clonotype is labeled medium-sized. The chain carries TRBV7-9 and TRBJ1-2, with TRBD1 matching 9 bases. The J segment lost 6 bases and the V segment lost 5 bases, leaving 7 bases of the junction unmatched. Germline values: CDR1 SEHNR, CDR2 FQNEAQ (reference sequence). This CDR3 contains 14 residues. The CDR3 nucleotides read TGTGCCAGCAGCCCCGGGACAGGGAGAGATGGCTACACCTTC. Amino acids: CASSPGTGRDGYTF. Drawing the rest from reference TRBV7-9 and TRBJ1-2, the complete variable domain is DTGVSQNPRHKITKRGQNVTFRCDPISEHNRLYWYRQTLGQGPEFLTYFQNEAQLEKSRLLSDRFSAERPKGSFSTLEIQRTEQGDSAMYLCASSPGTGRDGYTFGSGTRLTVV.

V gene TRBV20-1 combines with J gene TRBJ1-3; TRBD1 matches 8 bases. This CDR3 is built from 13 residues. Germline assignment: CDR1 DFQATT and CDR2 SNEGSKA (reference sequence). After removal of 5 bases from V and 2 bases from J, the junction contained 2 bases not matched to a gene. CDR3 loop: CSASQGAGNTIYF. The CDR3 DNA reads as TGCAGTGCTTCACAGGGGGCTGGAAACACCATATATTTT.

This clonotype was counted only a few times. The chain has TRBV4-1 and TRBJ2-4; D may be TRBD2 (7 bases). CDR1 and CDR2 from the germline V gene are MGHRA and YSYEKL. This CDR3 is 16 amino acids long. The V gene lost 1 base and the J gene lost 9 bases, with 19 bases spanning the gap. The CDR3 here is CASSQGGGPPGGIQYF. The CDR3 coding sequence is TGCGCCAGCAGCCAAGGTGGGGGGCCCCCGGGGGGCATTCAGTACTTC.

V usage is TRBV20-1 and J usage is TRBJ2-6; TRBD1 might be the D (5 bases). Trimming shortened V by 6 bases and J by 2 bases, and 11 bases separated the two germline ends. The CDR3 is 14 amino acids. Germline loops: CDR1 DFQATT, CDR2 SNEGSKA (reference sequence). CDR3 amino acids: CSARSGPGANVLTF. The CDR3 DNA is TGCAGTGCCCGCTCAGGGCCTGGGGCCAACGTCCTGACTTTC.

By sample fraction, this clonotype is medium-sized. The J gene is TRBJ2-3, the V gene TRBV20-1; TRBD2 aligns across 14 bases. CDR1 is DFQATT and CDR2 is SNEGSKA in the germline V gene (reference sequence). This CDR3 region has 15 residues. V trimming: 5 bases; J trimming: 2 bases; junction bases outside the gene matches: 3. The CDR3 bases are TGCAGTGCTTCGGGACTAGCGGGGGTCACAGATACGCAGTATTTT. It translates to CSASGLAGVTDTQYF.

This clonotype is termed medium-sized (0.01 to 0.1%). The chain combines TRBV20-1 with TRBJ2-7, with D tentatively TRBD1 (5 bases). The germline gives CDR1 DFQATT, CDR2 SNEGSKA (reference sequence). The V gene lost 6 bases and the J gene lost 1 base, with 19 bases spanning the gap. The CDR3 contains 15 residues. CDR3 in DNA: TGCAGTGCCTACAGCCAGGGCAAGATATCCTACGAGCAGTACTTC. Translated: CSAYSQGKISYEQYF.

A word on this clonotype: This sequence may be a read error, since a much larger clone differs from it by one base. The chain couples TRBV7-9 to TRBJ1-6; D not certain. CDR1 and CDR2 (germline): SEHNR, FQNEAQ (reference sequence). The length of the CDR3 is 16 residues. In DNA form, the CDR3 reads TGTGCCAGCAGCTCACCTCCTAGCTCCTGTAATTCACCCCTCCACTTT. The encoded protein is CASSSPPSSCNSPLHF.

The chain links TRBV12-3 or TRBV12-4 to TRBJ2-7; D not certain. The CDR3 extends over 11 amino acids. V dropped 4 bases and J dropped 3 bases, with 4 bases sitting between them. CDR3 bases: TGTGCCAGCAGTTCCCTCTACGAGCAGTACTTC. Translated, it gives CASSSLYEQYF.

The chain combines TRBV6-1 with TRBJ1-5, with D perhaps TRBD1 (5 bases). The germline CDR1 and CDR2 sequences are MNHNS and SASEGT. Deletions cut 8 bases from V and 1 base from J, with 12 bases between. This CDR3 spans 14 amino acids. In DNA form, the CDR3 reads TGTGCCAGCTCCCGGGGGGTAAGCAATCAGCCCCAGCATTTT. Its protein product is CASSRGVSNQPQHF.

The chain recombines TRBV10-3 with TRBJ2-7; 10 bases are a match to TRBD2. Germline assignment: CDR1 ENHRY and CDR2 SYGVKD. V shed 2 bases, J shed 6 bases, and the junction held 13 bases outside the gene matches. The CDR3 totals 17 residues. The CDR3 here is CAISEVQRGGSVLEQYF. CDR3 bases: TGTGCCATCAGTGAGGTGCAGCGGGGGGGGTCGGTCCTCGAGCAGTACTTC.

This clonotype appeared once. The rearrangement links TRBV4-1 to TRBJ2-1, with D perhaps matching TRBD1 (6 bases). The V end lost 4 bases, the J end lost 8 bases, and 24 bases lay between the germline ends. The V gene's germline CDR1 is MGHRA and CDR2 YSYEKL. CDR3 length: 17 residues. This CDR3 reads CASSPPLGTTGRDEQFF. The CDR3 DNA sequence: TGCGCCAGCAGCCCTCCTTTAGGGACAACCGGGCGGGATGAGCAGTTCTTC.

This chain joins TRBV6-1 and TRBJ1-1, with D possibly matching TRBD1 (5 bases). The V end was cut by 7 bases, the J end by 1 base, with 16 bases between. The germline CDR1 and CDR2 sequences are MNHNS and SASEGT. This CDR3 is built from 15 residues. In nucleotides, the CDR3 is TGTGCCAGCACCCCAGGGACCCTCAGGAACACTGAAGCTTTCTTT. It yields the protein CASTPGTLRNTEAFF.

This clonotype is labeled as medium-sized. The chain joins TRBV7-9 to TRBJ2-7, with D perhaps TRBD1 or TRBD2 (5 bases each). The CDR3 length is 15 residues. Germline V gene lookup returns CDR1 SEHNR and CDR2 FQNEAQ (reference sequence). V lost 4 bases to trimming and J lost 3 bases, with 16 bases between them. The CDR3 reads CASSWDLRGDYEQYF. CDR3 in DNA: TGTGCCAGCAGCTGGGACCTACGAGGGGACTACGAGCAGTACTTC.

The rearrangement uses TRBV2 and TRBJ1-6; 8 nucleotides align to TRBD1. Losses at the gene ends were 5 bases for V and 6 bases for J; bases not matched to a gene: 12. Germline lookup yields CDR1 SNHLY and CDR2 FYNNEI. This CDR3 is 17 amino acids long. The CDR3 DNA reads TGTGCCAGCAGTAGGACTTTACAGGGGGAGGGTAATTCACCCCTCCACTTT. Protein sequence: CASSRTLQGEGNSPLHF.